The 20 T cell receptor beta chains below come from one sample, sequenced in a study of monozygotic twins with inflammatory bowel disease. TCRdb reanalyzed the 5' RACE reads, giving one entry per CDR3 protein sequence and no DNA. The listing records around 450,000 distinct CDR3 sequences. Specimen: blood. The source is a human donor with ulcerative colitis or Crohn's disease, or a healthy co-twin of an affected twin (not recorded which).

The J gene is TRBJ2-7, the V gene TRBV5-1; TCRdb selects TRBD2, and the lack of DNA leaves this call unchecked. Germline loops: CDR1 SGHRS, CDR2 YFSETQ. The CDR3 has 14 amino acids. CDR3 sequence: CASSSGTTGYEQYF.

CDR3: CSVVAPGQGANEQYF. The chain uses TRBV29-1 and TRBJ2-7; TCRdb returns TRBD1, unconfirmable since there is no DNA. Per germline, CDR1 SQVTM and CDR2 ANQGSEA. The CDR3 is 15 amino acids.

The gene calls are TRBV24-1 and TRBJ2-2; TCRdb proposes TRBD1, but this gene call is untestable without DNA. Per germline, CDR1 KGHDR and CDR2 SFDVKD. The CDR3 consists of 18 residues. CDR3 loop: CATSDLPRGQGGTGELFF.

The gene calls are TRBV29-1 and TRBJ1-2; as DNA is missing, the TRBD1 call by TCRdb cannot be tested. The germline CDR1 and CDR2 sequences are SQVTM and ANQGSEA. CDR3 length: 12 amino acids. CDR3 amino acids: CSAGQGPYGYTF.

The rearrangement uses TRBV7-9 and TRBJ2-3; checking the TCRdb D call of TRBD1 is not possible without DNA. This CDR3 region has 15 residues. Per the germline V gene, CDR1 is SEHNR and CDR2 is FQNEAQ (reference sequence). The CDR3 protein is CASSTGTGGTYTQYF.

The chain couples TRBV6-2 or TRBV6-3 to TRBJ1-1; TCRdb indicates TRBD1, and absent DNA this call remains unverified. CDR1 MNHEY and CDR2 SVGEGT come from the germline V gene. This CDR3 contains 13 residues. The CDR3 sequence is CASSYGGLGEAFF.

V and J are TRBV4-1 and TRBJ1-4. The length of the CDR3 is 18 residues. The germline CDR1 and CDR2 sequences are MGHRA and YSYEKL. The CDR3 sequence is CASSQDLRTDATNEKLFF.

The chain is built from TRBV21-1 and TRBJ1-2; there is no DNA to check the TCRdb D call of TRBD1. TRBV21-1 is recorded as a pseudogene. The CDR3 spans 15 residues. This CDR3 is CASSFLTGTDYGYTF.

This chain joins TRBV12-3 or TRBV12-4 and TRBJ1-5; without DNA, the TCRdb call of TRBD1 cannot be checked. The CDR3 consists of 16 residues. CDR3 sequence reads: CASSHLGGGYNQPQHF.

The chain combines TRBV10-3 with TRBJ2-7; there is no DNA to check the TCRdb D call of TRBD1. This CDR3 is 15 amino acids long. CDR1 ENHRY and CDR2 SYGVKD come from the germline V gene. This chain's CDR3 is CAISEPGTGAYEQYF.

V usage is TRBV10-3 and J usage is TRBJ2-1; TCRdb selects TRBD1, and the lack of DNA leaves this call unchecked. The CDR3 runs 15 residues. From germline, CDR1 is ENHRY and CDR2 SYGVKD. CDR3 amino acids: CASGQGSFAYNEQFF.

CDR3: CASSDSKLGLNEQFF. The V call is TRBV6-4, the J call TRBJ2-1; the D call from TCRdb, TRBD2, cannot be confirmed without DNA. CDR1 and CDR2 (germline): MRHNA, SNTAGT. The CDR3 covers 15 residues.

The genes are TRBV29-1 and TRBJ2-3; TCRdb names TRBD1, which stays unverified in the absence of DNA. The CDR3 spans 13 residues. Germline lookup yields CDR1 SQVTM and CDR2 ANQGSEA. CDR3 sequence reads: CSVVRGSTDTQYF.

This chain uses TRBV5-1 with TRBJ2-3; TCRdb's D gene call, TRBD1, goes unchecked for lack of DNA. The CDR3 loop spans 14 amino acids. Germline V gives CDR1 SGHRS, CDR2 YFSETQ. This chain's CDR3 is CASSLDARTDTQYF. Full variable domain (missing parts from reference TRBV5-1 and TRBJ2-3): KAGVTQTPRYLIKTRGQQVTLSCSPISGHRSVSWYQQTPGQGLQFLFEYFSETQRNKGNFPGRFSGRQFSNSRSEMNVSTLELGDSALYLCASSLDARTDTQYFGPGTRLTVL.

This chain uses TRBV2 with TRBJ2-1. Germline CDR1 is SNHLY and CDR2 is FYNNEI. The CDR3 sequence is 14 residues long. CDR3: CASSEAQTLLRVFF.

This chain uses TRBV5-6 with TRBJ2-7; as DNA is missing, the TRBD2 call by TCRdb cannot be tested. The CDR3 totals 16 residues. Germline CDR1 is SGHDT and CDR2 is YYEEEE. CDR3 in amino acids: CASSGTSGGYPYEQYF.

The chain uses TRBV11-3 and TRBJ2-4; as DNA is missing, the TRBD1 call by TCRdb cannot be tested. CDR3 length: 13 residues. Per germline, CDR1 SGHNT and CDR2 YENEEA. The CDR3 loop is CASSGHLKNIQYF.

The chain has TRBV27 and TRBJ1-2; TCRdb's assignment of TRBD1 cannot be checked, as there is no DNA. The CDR3 length is 15 residues. Germline V gives CDR1 MNHEY, CDR2 SMNVEV (reference sequence). CDR3 sequence reads: CASSPRQGFDYGYTF.

The rearrangement joins TRBV12-3 or TRBV12-4 to TRBJ2-3; TCRdb proposes TRBD1, but this gene call is untestable without DNA. CDR3 length equals 15 residues. The CDR3 region is CASSLGEKGTDTQYF.

This sequence joins TRBV20-1 and TRBJ1-5; the D call of TRBD1 rests on TCRdb alone, since no DNA is present to check it. Germline CDR1 is DFQATT and CDR2 is SNEGSKA (reference sequence). The CDR3 has 19 amino acids. CDR3 region: CSARPPIGTLGSGNQPQHF.